Listed below are T cell receptor beta chains from one sample, sequenced in a study of blood T cell repertoires in COVID-19. Profiled with immunoSEQ multiplex PCR; TCRdb holds only in-frame clones, not every one. This sample has about 81,000 clones, with around 80% found just once. Sample: peripheral blood. Receptors were obtained from a human donor in a cohort sampled during active COVID-19. CDR3s include the opening cysteine and the closing phenylalanine or tryptophan. D genes are given only for firm matches. Clone size is shown for a subset of rows, as once, few, many or a class of expanded clone.

>NA|TRBV5-5|TRBJ1-5|14|TRBD1
TGTGCCAGCAGCTACGACAGGGGCGATCAGCCCCAGCATTTT
CASSYDRGDQPQHF
>NA|TRBV6-5|TRBJ1-2|13|TRBD1
TGTGCCAGCAACCGAGGGGGCGCCTATGGCTACACCTTC
CASNRGGAYGYTF
>NA|TRBV7-8|TRBJ1-2|13|NA
TGTGCCAGCAGCTTGACAGTCAACTATGGCTACACCTTC
CASSLTVNYGYTF
>few|TRBV24-1|TRBJ2-1|14|NA
TGTGCCACCAGTGGGGCGGGGGCCCGCAATGAGCAGTTCTTC
CATSGAGARNEQFF
>NA|TRBV27|TRBJ2-1|15|TRBD1
TGTGCCAGTCGGAGGGACAGGTTTGAGTACAATGAGCAGTTCTTC
CASRRDRFEYNEQFF
>NA|TRBV4-2|TRBJ2-7|15|NA
TGTGCCAGCAGCCATGGAGGAGGGAGCTCCTACGAGCAGTACTTC
CASSHGGGSSYEQYF
>once|TRBV3-1/TRBV3-2|TRBJ1-3|16|NA
TGTGCCAGCAGCGAACTGCCGGGGTTCTCTGGAAACACCATATATTTT
CASSELPGFSGNTIYF
>NA|TRBV12-3/TRBV12-4|TRBJ1-1|13|NA
TGTGCCAGCACCCAATCGGGGGGACGTGAGGCTTTCTTT
CASTQSGGREAFF
>NA|TRBV7-8|TRBJ1-5|15|NA
TGTGCCAGCAGCTTAGGCAGGGCCCCTAATCAGCCCCAGCATTTT
CASSLGRAPNQPQHF
>NA|TRBV12-3/TRBV12-4|TRBJ1-2|13|NA
TGTGCCAGCAGTTTAACAGGTCCCCAGGGCTACACCTTC
CASSLTGPQGYTF
>NA|TRBV5-1|TRBJ1-2|14|NA
TGCGCCAGCAGCTGGGGGGAGTATACTATGGGCTACACCTTC
CASSWGEYTMGYTF
>NA|TRBV25-1|TRBJ1-3|16|NA
TGTGCCAGCAGTGATTGGGACACTCTATCTGGAAACACCATATATTTT
CASSDWDTLSGNTIYF
>NA|TRBV12-3/TRBV12-4|TRBJ1-5|12|NA
TGTGCCAGCACTCGGGGGGATCAGCCCCAGCATTTT
CASTRGDQPQHF
>NA|TRBV9|TRBJ2-3|20|TRBD2
TGTGCCAGCAGCCAGGCGGGTATGGGTAGCGGGCCACCTTCATGGGATACGCAGTATTTT
CASSQAGMGSGPPSWDTQYF
>NA|TRBV10-3|TRBJ1-3|15|NA
TGTGCCATCAGTGCGGTGGGGCGGTCTGGAAACACCATATATTTT
CAISAVGRSGNTIYF
>NA|TRBV2|TRBJ2-1|14|NA
TGTGCCAGCACCATCCGGGGCTCCTACAATGAGCAGTTCTTC
CASTIRGSYNEQFF
>NA|TRBV3-1/TRBV3-2|TRBJ2-7|18|NA
TGTGCCAGCAGCCAAGCCCGATTCGGAGGGTCGGGCTCCTACGAGCAGTACTTC
CASSQARFGGSGSYEQYF
>once|TRBV6-5|TRBJ1-3|16|TRBD1
TGTGCCAGCAGTTCCCTCGGACAGGGGAGGAGAAACACCATATATTTT
CASSSLGQGRRNTIYF
>NA|TRBV5-1|TRBJ1-2|15|TRBD1
TGCGCCAGCAGCATGGGACAGGGAAGGACGTATGGCTACACCTTC
CASSMGQGRTYGYTF
>NA|TRBV19|TRBJ1-6|17|NA
TGTGCCAGTAGTATAACAGCCTTCCTCTCCTATAATTCACCCCTCCACTTT
CASSITAFLSYNSPLHF
>NA|TRBV7-8|TRBJ1-1|15|TRBD1
TGTGCCAGCAGCCCCGGGACAGGGGGGATGACTGAAGCTTTCTTT
CASSPGTGGMTEAFF
>many|TRBV6-5|TRBJ1-1|14|TRBD1
TGTGCCAGCAGTTTAGACAGGGGGAGCACTGAAGCTTTCTTT
CASSLDRGSTEAFF
>NA|TRBV21-1|TRBJ2-7|15|NA
TGTGCCAGCAGCCCGACTCCCCGCCCAAACTACGAGCAGTACTTC
CASSPTPRPNYEQYF
>few|TRBV27|TRBJ1-1|13|TRBD1
TGTGCCAGCAGCTCCACCGGGACAGGTGAAGCTTTCTTT
CASSSTGTGEAFF
>NA|TRBV2|TRBJ2-3|16|NA
TGTGCCAGCAGTACAGGGTTCGGGCTCGAGACAGATACGCAGTATTTT
CASSTGFGLETDTQYF
>NA|TRBV6-5|TRBJ2-6|14|NA
TGTGCCAGCAGTCCAGGGTTGGGGGCCAACGTCCTGACTTTC
CASSPGLGANVLTF
>NA|TRBV27|TRBJ1-5|15|NA
TGTGCCAGCAATTCCCACAGCCCGCCTAATCAGCCCCAGCATTTT
CASNSHSPPNQPQHF
>NA|TRBV6-6|TRBJ1-5|14|NA
TGTGCCAGCAGTTATGGGGAGAGCAATCAGCCCCAGCATTTT
CASSYGESNQPQHF
>once|TRBV11-2|TRBJ1-6|13|NA
TGTGCCAGCAGCTTAGTAGCCAATTCACCCCTCCACTTT
CASSLVANSPLHF
>NA|TRBV10-1|TRBJ1-2|13|NA
TGCGCCAGCAGTGAGAACGGGAGGGGTCCAAACACCTTC
CASSENGRGPNTF
>NA|TRBV5-1|TRBJ2-7|14|TRBD1
TGCGCCAGCAGCTTTACGGGACAGGGGTACGAGCAGTACTTC
CASSFTGQGYEQYF
>few|TRBV9|TRBJ2-7|15|NA
TGTGCCAGCCCCCGAGGGACGGACAGAGCCTACGAGCAGTACTTC
CASPRGTDRAYEQYF
>few|TRBV27|TRBJ2-7|15|TRBD1
TGTGCCAGCAGCTTCGCACAGGGGCCCCCCTACGAGCAGTACTTC
CASSFAQGPPYEQYF
>NA|TRBV2|TRBJ1-6|15|TRBD1
TGTGCCAGCAGTGAAGGGACAGGGGGAAATTCACCCCTCCACTTT
CASSEGTGGNSPLHF
>NA|TRBV4-3|TRBJ2-7|18|TRBD1
TGCGCCAGCAGCCAAGAGGGAACCGGGACAGGAGGAAGCTACGAGCAGTACTTC
CASSQEGTGTGGSYEQYF
>NA|TRBV7-9|TRBJ1-2|14|NA
TGTGCCAGCAGCTTTGCGGGCGCCTCCAATGGCTACACCTTC
CASSFAGASNGYTF
>once|TRBV7-9|TRBJ1-1|16|NA
TGTGCCAGCAGCACGACAGGTAGAGGAGTGGACACTGAAGCTTTCTTT
CASSTTGRGVDTEAFF
>NA|TRBV25-1|TRBJ1-3|14|NA
TGTGCCAGCTCCTCGTACTATTTTGGAAACACCATATATTTT
CASSSYYFGNTIYF
>once|TRBV13|TRBJ1-5|14|NA
TGTGCCAGCAGCTTTGGCGGGAGCAATCAGCCCCAGCATTTT
CASSFGGSNQPQHF
>NA|TRBV5-1|TRBJ1-6|14|NA
TGCGCCAGCAGATCGACTACTCCTAATTCACCCCTCCACTTT
CASRSTTPNSPLHF
>NA|TRBV18|TRBJ2-1|15|TRBD2
TGTGCCAGCTCACCCCTGGCGGGGGGTTACAATGAGCAGTTCTTC
CASSPLAGGYNEQFF
>once|TRBV4-3|TRBJ2-7|13|NA
TGCGCCAGCAGCCAAGAAGCGGGTTACGAGCAGTACTTC
CASSQEAGYEQYF
>few|TRBV5-4|TRBJ1-6|13|NA
TGTGCCAGCAGCACCCAGGGGAATTCACCCCTCCACTTT
CASSTQGNSPLHF
>NA|TRBV3-1/TRBV3-2|TRBJ1-1|14|TRBD1
TGTGCCAGCAGCCGGACAGGGCGGAACACTGAAGCTTTCTTT
CASSRTGRNTEAFF
>NA|TRBV7-8|TRBJ2-1|17|TRBD1
TGTGCCAGCAGCTTAGCGCTGTCGAGTCAGGGGGCTAATGAGCAGTTCTTC
CASSLALSSQGANEQFF
>NA|TRBV7-9|TRBJ2-5|16|NA
TGTGCCAGCAGCTTAGACGTACTAGCAGGGCAAGAGACCCAGTACTTC
CASSLDVLAGQETQYF
>few|TRBV24-1|TRBJ1-2|14|TRBD1
TGTGCCACCAGTGATGGACAGGGGGAAGAGGTCTACACCTTC
CATSDGQGEEVYTF
>NA|TRBV19|TRBJ2-1|16|TRBD1
TGTGCCAGTAGTCGGACAGGGGTCGTTGGGGGGGGTGAGCAGTTCTTC
CASSRTGVVGGGEQFF
>NA|TRBV5-6|TRBJ2-1|13|NA
TGTGCCAGCAGCTTGGAGAGAGGCAATGAGCAGTTCTTC
CASSLERGNEQFF
>once|TRBV5-1|TRBJ1-3|14|NA
TGCGCCAGCAGCTTGAGGGAGACTGGAAACACCATATATTTT
CASSLRETGNTIYF
>NA|TRBV6-6|TRBJ1-2|14|NA
TGTGCCAGCACTACTTCGGGAAATAACTATGGCTACACCTTC
CASTTSGNNYGYTF
>NA|TRBV15|TRBJ2-4|17|NA
TGTGCCACCAGCAACCTCAGAGGAGGGTTGGCCAAAAACATTCAGTACTTC
CATSNLRGGLAKNIQYF
>NA|TRBV30|TRBJ2-7|15|TRBD1
TGTGCCTGGAGATTATCCGGGACAGGGAGCTACGAGCAGTACTTC
CAWRLSGTGSYEQYF
>NA|TRBV5-1|TRBJ2-1|16|TRBD2
TGCGCCAGCAGCTCCATGACTAGCGGGGGGTACAATGAGCAGTTCTTC
CASSSMTSGGYNEQFF
>few|TRBV10-3|TRBJ2-7|13|NA
TGTGCCATCAGACAGCAGGGTGCCTACGAGCAGTACTTC
CAIRQQGAYEQYF
>NA|TRBV29-1|TRBJ1-1|12|NA
TGCAGCGTTGTAGGGGTGGCAACTGAAGCTTTCTTT
CSVVGVATEAFF
>NA|TRBV27|TRBJ1-1|13|NA
TGTGCCAGCAGTTTCTCCCCGGGGGGCGAAGCTTTCTTT
CASSFSPGGEAFF